This passage covers 10 T cell receptor beta chains from one sample sequenced in a study of CD8 T cells in Susac syndrome. Reverse transcription of roughly 0.45 to 1 ug RNA used random hexamers. TCRdb recomputed calls from the immunoSEQ multiplex PCR reads with MiXCR, one row per CDR3 protein. The sample includes 160,000 or so distinct CDR3 sequences, 94% of them seen just once. Sample: CD4+ T cells from PBMCs. The origin of the receptors is a human donor with Susac syndrome.

A few counts support this clonotype. V is TRBV12-3 or TRBV12-4 and J is TRBJ2-1, with TRBD1 matching over 10 bases. Losses at the gene ends were 3 bases for V and 4 bases for J; bases not matched to a gene: 3. This CDR3 is 15 amino acids long. CDR3 nucleotides: TGTGCCAGCAGTTTCGGACAGGGGGTATACAATGAGCAGTTCTTC. Translation: CASSFGQGVYNEQFF.

This clonotype was counted a single time. The CDR3 loop reads CASSLSLTDRSETQYF. The CDR3 DNA follows: TGTGCCAGCAGTTTATCCCTGACAGACCGCTCGGAGACCCAGTACTTC. The chain recombines TRBV27 with TRBJ2-5, with a tentative D call TRBD1 (5 bases). The V gene's germline CDR1 is MNHEY and CDR2 SMNVEV (reference sequence). Trimming took 0 bases from V and 5 from J, leaving 16 bases between them. The CDR3 covers 16 residues.

This sequence joins TRBV5-6 and TRBJ2-3; D ambiguous. Trimming took 0 bases from V and 3 from J, leaving 11 bases between them. The CDR3 covers 15 residues. CDR1 is SGHDT, CDR2 YYEEEE, per germline. The CDR3, as DNA: TGTGCCAGCAGCTTGGGCCCTACTCAGACAGATACGCAGTATTTT. It is translated as CASSLGPTQTDTQYF.

This sequence joins TRBV9 and TRBJ2-5, with D possibly matching TRBD1 (5 bases). Germline-derived CDR1 and CDR2 are SGDLS and YYNGEE. This CDR3 comprises 16 residues. V lost 1 base to trimming and J lost 0 bases, with 13 bases between them. CDR3 region: CASSVNDSPYQETQYF. The CDR3 bases are TGTGCCAGCAGCGTAAACGACAGCCCGTACCAAGAGACCCAGTACTTC.

The J gene is TRBJ2-7, the V gene TRBV20-1, with 9 bases identical to TRBD2. The V and J ends lost 0 bases and 11 bases, in that order; junction bases with no gene match: 14. Per the germline V gene, CDR1 is DFQATT and CDR2 is SNEGSKA (reference sequence). The CDR3 is 15 amino acids. CDR3 protein: CSARDLVGLAPKEYF. The CDR3 DNA follows: TGCAGTGCTAGAGATCTAGTGGGACTAGCTCCGAAGGAGTACTTC.

The rearrangement links TRBV2 to TRBJ1-6; D perhaps matches TRBD1 (5 bases). The length of the CDR3 is 14 residues. Looked up from germline, CDR1 is SNHLY and CDR2 is FYNNEI. Trimming cost V 7 bases and J 7 bases, with 14 bases left between them. The CDR3 loop is CASTASGRNSPLHF. In nucleotides, the CDR3 is TGTGCCAGCACTGCATCGGGGCGGAATTCACCCCTCCACTTT.

The chain recombines TRBV29-1 with TRBJ2-7, with D uncertain. The V end was cut by 6 bases, the J end by 2 bases, with 14 bases between. Germline CDR1 reads SQVTM; CDR2 reads ANQGSEA. This CDR3 spans 13 amino acids. CDR3 sequence: CSVSPTEPYEQYF. The CDR3 DNA reads as TGCAGCGTCAGCCCCACAGAGCCCTACGAGCAGTACTTC.

The chain has TRBV2 and TRBJ2-7; no clear D gene. V was pared by 2 bases and J by 9 bases, with 11 bases between. Germline loops: CDR1 SNHLY, CDR2 FYNNEI. CDR3 length equals 12 residues. The CDR3 DNA sequence: TGTGCCAGCAGTGAATACAGCGTTCCGCAGTACTTC. It is translated as CASSEYSVPQYF.

A single count supports this clonotype. The chain recombines TRBV3-1 with TRBJ2-5, with D possibly TRBD1 on 6 matching bases. Between the trimmed V and J ends, which lost 4 bases and 5 bases, there was a span of 17 bases. The CDR3 runs to 15 residues. Germline V gene sequence: CDR1 LGHDT, CDR2 YNNKEL (reference sequence). CDR3 protein: CASSLRTEYSETQYF. The CDR3 bases are TGTGCCAGCAGCCTACGGACAGAATACTCTGAGACCCAGTACTTC.

The gene calls are TRBV20-1 and TRBJ1-3, with D possibly being TRBD1 (6 bases). Germline CDR1 DFQATT, CDR2 SNEGSKA (reference sequence). V lost 0 bases and J lost 3, with 12 bases in between. There are 15 residues in the CDR3. CDR3 region: CSARDPGVVGNTIYF. The DNA of the CDR3 is TGCAGTGCTAGAGACCCAGGGGTAGTTGGAAACACCATATATTTT.